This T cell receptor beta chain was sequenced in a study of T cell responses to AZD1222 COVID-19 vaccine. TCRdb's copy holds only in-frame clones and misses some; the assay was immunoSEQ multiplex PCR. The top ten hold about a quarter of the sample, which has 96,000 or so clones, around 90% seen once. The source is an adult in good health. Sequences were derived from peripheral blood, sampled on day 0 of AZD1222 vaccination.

The DNA of the CDR3 is TGTGCTAGTGGTTTGATCGGGAGCGACAATGAGCAGTTCTTC. Translation: CASGLIGSDNEQFF. V is TRBV12-5 and J is TRBJ2-1, with D tentatively TRBD2 (6 bases). Germline-derived CDR1 and CDR2 are LGHNT and FRNRAP. The CDR3 consists of 14 residues. Trimming pared 2 bases from V and 5 bases from J, leaving 10 bases between.